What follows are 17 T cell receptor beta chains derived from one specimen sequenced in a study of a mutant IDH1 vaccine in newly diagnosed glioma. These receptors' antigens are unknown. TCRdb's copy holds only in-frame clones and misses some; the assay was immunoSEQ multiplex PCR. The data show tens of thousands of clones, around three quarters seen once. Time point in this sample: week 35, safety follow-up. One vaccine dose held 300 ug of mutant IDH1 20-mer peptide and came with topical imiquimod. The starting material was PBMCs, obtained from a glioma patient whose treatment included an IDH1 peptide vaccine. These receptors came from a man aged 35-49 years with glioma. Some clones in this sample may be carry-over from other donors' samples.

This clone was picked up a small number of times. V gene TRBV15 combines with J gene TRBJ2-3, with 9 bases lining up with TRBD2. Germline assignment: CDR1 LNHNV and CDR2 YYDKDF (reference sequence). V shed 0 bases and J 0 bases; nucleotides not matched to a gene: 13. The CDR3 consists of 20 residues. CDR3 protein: CATSRDLGASGVSSTDTQYF. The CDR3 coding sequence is TGTGCCACCAGCAGAGATCTCGGGGCTAGCGGGGTTTCTAGCACAGATACGCAGTATTTT. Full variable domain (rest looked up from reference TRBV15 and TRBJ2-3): DAMVIQNPRYQVTQFGKPVTLSCSQTLNHNVMYWYQQKSSQAPKLLFHYYDKDFNNEADTPDNFQSRRPNTSFCFLDIRSPGLGDTAMYLCATSRDLGASGVSSTDTQYFGPGTRLTVL.

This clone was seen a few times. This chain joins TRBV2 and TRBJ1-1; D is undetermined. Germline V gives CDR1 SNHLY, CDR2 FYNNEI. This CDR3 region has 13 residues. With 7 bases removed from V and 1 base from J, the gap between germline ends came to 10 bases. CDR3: CASNREENTEAFF. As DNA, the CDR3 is TGTGCCAGCAACAGAGAGGAGAACACTGAAGCTTTCTTT.

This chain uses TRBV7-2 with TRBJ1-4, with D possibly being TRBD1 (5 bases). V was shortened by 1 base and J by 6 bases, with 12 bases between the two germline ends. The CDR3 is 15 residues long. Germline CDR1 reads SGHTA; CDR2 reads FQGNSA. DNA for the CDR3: TGTGCCAGCAGCTTAGTGGGGGGAAGCGATGAAAAACTGTTTTTT. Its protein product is CASSLVGGSDEKLFF.

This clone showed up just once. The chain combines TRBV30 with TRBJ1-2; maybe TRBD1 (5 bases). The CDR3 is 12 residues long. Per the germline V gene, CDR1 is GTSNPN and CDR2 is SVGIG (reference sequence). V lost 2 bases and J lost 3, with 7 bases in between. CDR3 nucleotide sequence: TGTGCCTGGAGTCCCAGGGACTATGGCTACACCTTC. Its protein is CAWSPRDYGYTF.

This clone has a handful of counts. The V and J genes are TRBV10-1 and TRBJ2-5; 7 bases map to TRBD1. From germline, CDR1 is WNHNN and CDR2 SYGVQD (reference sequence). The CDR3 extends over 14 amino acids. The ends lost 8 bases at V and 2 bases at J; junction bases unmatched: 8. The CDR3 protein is CASVTGALQETQYF. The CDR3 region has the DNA TGCGCCAGCGTAACAGGGGCCCTACAAGAGACCCAGTACTTC.

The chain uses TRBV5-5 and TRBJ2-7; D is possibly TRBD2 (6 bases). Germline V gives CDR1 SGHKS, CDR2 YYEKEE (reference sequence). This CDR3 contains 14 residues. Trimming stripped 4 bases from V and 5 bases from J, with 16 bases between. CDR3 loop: CASSDFWRGNEQYF. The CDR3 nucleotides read TGTGCCAGCAGCGACTTCTGGAGGGGCAACGAGCAGTACTTC.

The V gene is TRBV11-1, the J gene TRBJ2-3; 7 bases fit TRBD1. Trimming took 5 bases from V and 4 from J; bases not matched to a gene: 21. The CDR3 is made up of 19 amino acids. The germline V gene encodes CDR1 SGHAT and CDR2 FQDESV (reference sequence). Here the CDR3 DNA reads TGTGCCAGCAGCCACCAGGGGTCAGGGGGAGAGGCCTTGGCAGATACGCAGTATTTT. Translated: CASSHQGSGGEALADTQYF.

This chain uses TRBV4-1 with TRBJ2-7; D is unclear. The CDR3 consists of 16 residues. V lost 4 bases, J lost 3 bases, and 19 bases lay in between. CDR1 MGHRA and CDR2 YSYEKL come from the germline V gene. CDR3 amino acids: CASSPDAETTLYEQYF. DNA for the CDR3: TGCGCCAGCAGCCCCGATGCCGAGACAACCCTCTACGAGCAGTACTTC.

The DNA for the CDR3 is TGTGCCAGCAGTAAGCCGGAGGGGTCCTATAATTCACCCCTCCACTTT. Translated, it gives CASSKPEGSYNSPLHF. This chain connects TRBV27 to TRBJ1-6; possible D gene TRBD1, 5 bases. With 5 bases removed from V and 1 base from J, the gap between germline ends came to 12 bases. CDR3 length: 16 amino acids. The germline CDR1 and CDR2 sequences are MNHEY and SMNVEV (reference sequence).

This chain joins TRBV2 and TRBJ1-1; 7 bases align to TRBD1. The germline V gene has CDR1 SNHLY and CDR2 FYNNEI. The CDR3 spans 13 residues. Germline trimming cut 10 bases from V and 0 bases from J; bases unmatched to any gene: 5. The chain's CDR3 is CATTGSLNTEAFF. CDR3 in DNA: TGTGCCACGACAGGGAGCCTGAACACTGAAGCTTTCTTT.

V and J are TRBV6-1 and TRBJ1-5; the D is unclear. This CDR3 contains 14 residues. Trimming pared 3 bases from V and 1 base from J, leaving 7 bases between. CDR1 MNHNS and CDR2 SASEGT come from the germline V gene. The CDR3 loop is CASSELLSNQPQHF. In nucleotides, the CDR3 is TGTGCCAGCAGTGAGCTACTGAGCAATCAGCCCCAGCATTTT.

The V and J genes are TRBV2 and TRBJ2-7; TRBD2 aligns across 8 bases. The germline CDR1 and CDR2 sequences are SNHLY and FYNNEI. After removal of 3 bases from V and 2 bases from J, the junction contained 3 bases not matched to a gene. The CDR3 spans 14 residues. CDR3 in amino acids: CASSERGAAYEQYF. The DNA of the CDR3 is TGTGCCAGCAGTGAGCGGGGGGCCGCCTACGAGCAGTACTTC.

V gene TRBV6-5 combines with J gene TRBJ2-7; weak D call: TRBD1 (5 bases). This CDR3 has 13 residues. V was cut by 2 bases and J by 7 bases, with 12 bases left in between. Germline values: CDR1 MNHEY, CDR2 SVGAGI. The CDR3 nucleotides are TGTGCCAGCAGTTACACAGGCATGGGGGAGCAGTACTTC. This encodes CASSYTGMGEQYF.

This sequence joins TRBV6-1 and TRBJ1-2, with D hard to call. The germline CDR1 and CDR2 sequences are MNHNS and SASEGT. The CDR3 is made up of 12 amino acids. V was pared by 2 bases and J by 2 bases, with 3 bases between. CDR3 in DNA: TGTGCCAGCAGTGAACTAAACTATGGCTACACCTTC. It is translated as CASSELNYGYTF.

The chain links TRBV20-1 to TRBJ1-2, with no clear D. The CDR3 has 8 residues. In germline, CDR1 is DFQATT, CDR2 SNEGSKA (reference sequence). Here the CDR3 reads CSPRGYTF. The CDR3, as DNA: TGCTCCCCCAGAGGCTACACCTTC.

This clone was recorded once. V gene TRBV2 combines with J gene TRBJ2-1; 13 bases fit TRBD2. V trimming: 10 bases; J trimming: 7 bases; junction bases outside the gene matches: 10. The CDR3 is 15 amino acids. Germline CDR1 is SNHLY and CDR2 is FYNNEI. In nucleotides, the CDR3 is TGTGCCACCCAGCCGGGACTAGCGGGGAAGAATGAGCAGTTCTTC. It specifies CATQPGLAGKNEQFF. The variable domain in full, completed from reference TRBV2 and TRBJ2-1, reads EPEVTQTPSHQVTQMGQEVILRCVPISNHLYFYWYRQILGQKVEFLVSFYNNEISEKSEIFDDQFSVERPDGSNFTLKIRSTKLEDSAMYFCATQPGLAGKNEQFFGPGTRLTVL.

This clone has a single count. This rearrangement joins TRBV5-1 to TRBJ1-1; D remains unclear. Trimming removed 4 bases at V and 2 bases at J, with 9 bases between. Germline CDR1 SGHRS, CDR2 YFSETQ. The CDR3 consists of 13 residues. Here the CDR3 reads CASSGWGNTEAFF. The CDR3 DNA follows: TGCGCCAGCAGCGGCTGGGGAAACACTGAAGCTTTCTTT.